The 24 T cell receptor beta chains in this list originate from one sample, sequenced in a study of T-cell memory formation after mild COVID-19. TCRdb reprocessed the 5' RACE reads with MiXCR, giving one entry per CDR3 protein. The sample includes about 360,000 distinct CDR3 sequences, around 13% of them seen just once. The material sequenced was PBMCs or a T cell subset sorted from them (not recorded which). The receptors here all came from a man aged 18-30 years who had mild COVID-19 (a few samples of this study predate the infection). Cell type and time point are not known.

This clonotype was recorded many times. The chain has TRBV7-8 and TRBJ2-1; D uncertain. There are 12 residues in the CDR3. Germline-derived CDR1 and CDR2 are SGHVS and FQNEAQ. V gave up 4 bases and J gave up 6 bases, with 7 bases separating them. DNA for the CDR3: TGTGCCAGCAGCTCCCTGGCCAATGAGCAGTTCTTC. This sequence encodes CASSSLANEQFF.

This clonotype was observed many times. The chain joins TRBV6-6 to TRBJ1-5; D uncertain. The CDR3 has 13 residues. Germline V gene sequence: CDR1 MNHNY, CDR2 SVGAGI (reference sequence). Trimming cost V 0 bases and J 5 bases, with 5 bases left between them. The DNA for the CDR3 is TGTGCCAGCAGTTACTCGAGAGATCAGCCCCAGCATTTT. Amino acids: CASSYSRDQPQHF.

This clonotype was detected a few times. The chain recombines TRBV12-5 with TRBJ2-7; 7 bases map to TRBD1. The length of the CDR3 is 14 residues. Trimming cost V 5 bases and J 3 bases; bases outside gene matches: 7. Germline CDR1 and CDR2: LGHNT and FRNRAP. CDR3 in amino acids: CASGQGVALYEQYF. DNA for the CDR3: TGTGCTAGTGGTCAGGGGGTTGCCCTCTACGAGCAGTACTTC.

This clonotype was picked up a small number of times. DNA for the CDR3: TGTGCCAGCAGCTTAGCGACGGACAACACTGAAGCTTTCTTT. It codes for CASSLATDNTEAFF. V gene TRBV7-8 combines with J gene TRBJ1-1; D remains ambiguous. Trimming took off 0 bases at V and 2 bases at J, with 7 bases between the two ends. Germline V CDR1 and CDR2: SGHVS, FQNEAQ. CDR3 length: 14 amino acids.

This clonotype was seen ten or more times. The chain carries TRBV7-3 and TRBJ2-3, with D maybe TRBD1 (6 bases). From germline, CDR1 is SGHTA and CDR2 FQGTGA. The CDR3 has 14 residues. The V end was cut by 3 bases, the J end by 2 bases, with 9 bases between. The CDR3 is CASSFQGHTDTQYF. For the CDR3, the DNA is TGTGCCAGCAGCTTCCAGGGACACACAGATACGCAGTATTTT.

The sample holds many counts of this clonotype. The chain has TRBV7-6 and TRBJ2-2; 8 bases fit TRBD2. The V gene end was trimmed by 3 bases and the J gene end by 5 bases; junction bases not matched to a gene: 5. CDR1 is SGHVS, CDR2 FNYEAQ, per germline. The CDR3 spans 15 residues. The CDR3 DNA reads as TGTGCCAGCAGCTTTAACGCGGGGGGAACCGGGGAGCTGTTTTTT. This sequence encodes CASSFNAGGTGELFF.

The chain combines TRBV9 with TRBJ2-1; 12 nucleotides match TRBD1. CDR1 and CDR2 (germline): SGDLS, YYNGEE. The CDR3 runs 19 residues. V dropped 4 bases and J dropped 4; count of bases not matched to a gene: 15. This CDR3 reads CASSSNPGQGAGDYNEQFF. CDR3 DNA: TGTGCCAGCAGCTCAAATCCGGGACAGGGGGCAGGAGATTACAATGAGCAGTTCTTC.

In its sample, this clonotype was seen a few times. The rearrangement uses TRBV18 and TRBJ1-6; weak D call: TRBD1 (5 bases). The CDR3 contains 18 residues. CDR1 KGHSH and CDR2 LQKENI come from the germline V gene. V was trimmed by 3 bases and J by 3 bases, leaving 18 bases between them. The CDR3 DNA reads TGTGCCAGCTCACCCCTGGGACCTCTAAGGAACTATAATTCACCCCTCCACTTT. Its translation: CASSPLGPLRNYNSPLHF.

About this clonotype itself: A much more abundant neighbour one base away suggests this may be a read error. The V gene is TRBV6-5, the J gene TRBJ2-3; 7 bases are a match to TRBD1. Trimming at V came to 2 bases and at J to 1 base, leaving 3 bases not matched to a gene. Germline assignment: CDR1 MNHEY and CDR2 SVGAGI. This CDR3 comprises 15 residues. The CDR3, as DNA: TGTGCCAGCAGTTACAGCCAGGGGGGCACAGATACGCAGTATTTT. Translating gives CASSYSQGGTDTQYF.

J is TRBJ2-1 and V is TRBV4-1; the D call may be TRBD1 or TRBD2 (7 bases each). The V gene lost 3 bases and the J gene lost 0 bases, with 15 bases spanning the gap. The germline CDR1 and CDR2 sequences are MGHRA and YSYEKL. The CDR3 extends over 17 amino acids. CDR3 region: CASSQGGGTDSYNEQFF. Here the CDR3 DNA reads TGCGCCAGCAGCCAGGGGGGGGGGACAGACTCCTACAATGAGCAGTTCTTC.

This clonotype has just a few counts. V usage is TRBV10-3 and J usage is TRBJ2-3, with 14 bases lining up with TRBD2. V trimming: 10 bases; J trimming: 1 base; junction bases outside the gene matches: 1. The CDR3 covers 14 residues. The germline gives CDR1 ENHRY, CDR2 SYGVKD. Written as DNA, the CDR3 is TGTGCCACGGGACTAGCGGGGGGCACAGATACGCAGTATTTT. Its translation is CATGLAGGTDTQYF.

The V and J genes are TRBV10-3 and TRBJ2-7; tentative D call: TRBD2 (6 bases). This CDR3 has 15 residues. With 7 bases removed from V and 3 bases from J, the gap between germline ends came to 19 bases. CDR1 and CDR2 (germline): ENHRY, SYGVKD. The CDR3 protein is CAITESRGALYEQYF. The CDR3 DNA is TGTGCCATCACCGAGTCGCGGGGCGCTCTCTACGAGCAGTACTTC.

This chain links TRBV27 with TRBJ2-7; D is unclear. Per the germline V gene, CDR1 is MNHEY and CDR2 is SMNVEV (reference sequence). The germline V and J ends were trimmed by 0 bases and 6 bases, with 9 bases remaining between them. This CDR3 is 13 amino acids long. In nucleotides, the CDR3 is TGTGCCAGCAGTTTATCGTCCTGGGGCGAGCAGTACTTC. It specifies CASSLSSWGEQYF.

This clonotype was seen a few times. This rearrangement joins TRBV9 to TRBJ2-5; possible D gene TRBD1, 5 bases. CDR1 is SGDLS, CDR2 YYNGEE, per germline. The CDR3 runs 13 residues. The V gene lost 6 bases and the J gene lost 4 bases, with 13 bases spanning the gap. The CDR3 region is CASNHGAGETQYF. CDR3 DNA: TGTGCCAGCAATCATGGGGCCGGAGAGACCCAGTACTTC. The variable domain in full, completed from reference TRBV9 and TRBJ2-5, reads DSGVTQTPKHLITATGQRVTLRCSPRSGDLSVYWYQQSLDQGLQFLIQYYNGEERAKGNILERFSAQQFPDLHSELNLSSLELGDSALYFCASNHGAGETQYFGPGTRLLVL.

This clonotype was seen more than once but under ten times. The CDR3 loop reads CASREGAGPSYEQYF. In nucleotides, the CDR3 is TGTGCCAGCAGGGAGGGGGCGGGGCCCTCCTACGAGCAGTACTTC. The genes are TRBV6-1 and TRBJ2-7, with D tentatively TRBD1 (7 bases). The germline V and J ends were trimmed by 6 bases and 0 bases, with 15 bases remaining between them. Germline lookup yields CDR1 MNHNS and CDR2 SASEGT. This CDR3 comprises 15 residues.

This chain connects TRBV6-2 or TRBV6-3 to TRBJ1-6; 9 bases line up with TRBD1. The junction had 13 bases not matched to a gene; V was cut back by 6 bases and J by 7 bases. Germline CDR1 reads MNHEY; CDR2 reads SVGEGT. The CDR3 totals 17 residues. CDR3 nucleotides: TGTGCCAGCAGGGGGACAGGGTACGGGTTCCGAAATTCACCCCTCCACTTT. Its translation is CASRGTGYGFRNSPLHF.

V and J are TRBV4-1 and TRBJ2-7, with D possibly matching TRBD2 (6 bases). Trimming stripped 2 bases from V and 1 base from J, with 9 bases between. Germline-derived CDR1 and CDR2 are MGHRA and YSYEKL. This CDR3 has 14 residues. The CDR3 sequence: CASSQRGTSYEQYF. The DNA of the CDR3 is TGCGCCAGCAGCCAACGGGGGACTTCCTACGAGCAGTACTTC.

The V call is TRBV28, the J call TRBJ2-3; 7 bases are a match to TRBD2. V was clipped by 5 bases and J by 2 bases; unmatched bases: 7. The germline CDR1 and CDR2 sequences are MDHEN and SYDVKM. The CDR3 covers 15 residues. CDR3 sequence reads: CASSGNLAATDTQYF. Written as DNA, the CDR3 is TGTGCCAGCAGTGGTAATCTAGCGGCCACAGATACGCAGTATTTT.

CDR3 loop: CASSFEGGGYTF. The DNA for the CDR3 is TGCGCCAGCAGCTTTGAGGGGGGTGGCTACACCTTC. The gene calls are TRBV5-1 and TRBJ1-2; D possibly corresponds to TRBD1 (6 bases). Looked up from germline, CDR1 is SGHRS and CDR2 is YFSETQ. The CDR3 extends over 12 amino acids. V was clipped by 2 bases and J by 7 bases, with 9 bases between them. Full variable domain (remainder filled in from reference TRBV5-1 and TRBJ1-2): KAGVTQTPRYLIKTRGQQVTLSCSPISGHRSVSWYQQTPGQGLQFLFEYFSETQRNKGNFPGRFSGRQFSNSRSEMNVSTLELGDSALYLCASSFEGGGYTFGSGTRLTVV.

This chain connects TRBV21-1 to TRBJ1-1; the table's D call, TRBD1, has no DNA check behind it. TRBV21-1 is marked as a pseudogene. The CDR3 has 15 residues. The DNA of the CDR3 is TGTGCCAACTACACCTTAGGGACAGGCGAATTTGAAGCTTTCTTT. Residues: CANYTLGTGEFEAFF.

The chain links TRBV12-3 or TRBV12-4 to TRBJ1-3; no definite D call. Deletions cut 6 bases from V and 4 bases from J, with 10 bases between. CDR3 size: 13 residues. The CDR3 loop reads CASRDEPGNTIYF. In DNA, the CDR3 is TGTGCCAGCAGAGACGAGCCCGGAAACACCATATATTTT.

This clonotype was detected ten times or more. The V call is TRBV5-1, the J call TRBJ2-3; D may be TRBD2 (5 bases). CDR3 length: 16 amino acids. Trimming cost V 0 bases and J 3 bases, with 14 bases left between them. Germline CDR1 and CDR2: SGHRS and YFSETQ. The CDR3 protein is CASSLDSGMGTDTQYF. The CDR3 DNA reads TGCGCCAGCAGCTTGGATTCGGGAATGGGAACAGATACGCAGTATTTT.

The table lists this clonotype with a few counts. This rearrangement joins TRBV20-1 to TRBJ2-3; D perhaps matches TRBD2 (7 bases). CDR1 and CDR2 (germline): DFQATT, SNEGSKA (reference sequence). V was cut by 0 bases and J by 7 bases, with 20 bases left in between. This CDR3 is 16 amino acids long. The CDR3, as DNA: TGCAGTGCTAGAGATCCAAGAGGGGGGGCCACCAATACGCAGTATTTT. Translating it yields CSARDPRGGATNTQYF.

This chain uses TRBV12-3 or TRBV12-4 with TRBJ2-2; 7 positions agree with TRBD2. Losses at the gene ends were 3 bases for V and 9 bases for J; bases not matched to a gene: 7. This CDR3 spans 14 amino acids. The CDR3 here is CASSLKEAGRELFF. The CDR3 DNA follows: TGTGCCAGCAGTTTGAAGGAAGCGGGGAGGGAGCTGTTTTTT.